This T cell receptor (beta chain) was identified during a study of response to subunit inactivated influenza vaccine. Whole-study findings and limits: Authors suggested seasonal influenza vaccinations each recruit few new T cells.

Each CDR3 protein gets one entry after TCRdb re-called the RT-PCR reads with MiXCR. The table includes 650,000 to 800,000 distinct CDR3 sequences, about 18% detected once. The CDR3 spans 15 residues. Germline CDR1 and CDR2: SGHRS and YFSETQ. Trimming took 0 bases from V and 8 from J; bases not matched to a gene: 7. This clonotype appeared a few times. Its antigen is currently unknown. The genes are TRBV5-1 and TRBJ2-4, with 8 bases lining up with TRBD2. The receptor's source is a man in his fifties who received an inactivated influenza vaccine. Here the sequenced sample was PBMCs from blood, taken around 5 days after vaccination. CDR3 sequence: CASSLAYGGADIQYF. The CDR3 DNA is TGCGCCAGCAGCTTGGCCTACGGGGGGGCGGACATTCAGTACTTC.